The sequence of this T cell receptor (beta chain) was determined in a study of T-cell memory formation after mild COVID-19 listed by TCRdb under 2021. Describing the broader study: TCR sequence clusters from the two donors were found to be largely donor specific. T-cell clones expanding and contracting after mild COVID-19 in a couple of donors were tracked by longitudinal TCRalpha and TCRbeta repertoire sequencing. Two young, previously healthy adult volunteers, one female and one male, were included in the cohort. Study-wide conclusions, independent of this receptor: Clones contracting from day 15 to 85 had balanced CD4/CD8 phenotypes, while a second wave expanding from day 15 to 37 was biased towards CD4+. The study covered only a couple of mild cases, and larger cohorts including severe cases with pre-infection samples were considered necessary. SARS-CoV-2 specificity was not confirmed for the second-wave clones peaking on day 37. The detection of some responding clones in pre-infection memory suggests that pre-existing cross-reactive memory T cells joined the SARS-CoV-2 response. Contracting CD4+ clones were found mainly in CM and EM memory subsets, while CD8+ clones were enriched in EMRA.

In the germline V gene, CDR1 corresponds to SQVTM and CDR2 to ANQGSEA. The CDR3 measures 14 amino acids from cysteine to phenylalanine. CDR3 DNA only is kept here, 42 bases in frame from base 1. Deletion took 7 bases off V and 3 bases off J, with a span of 18 bases between the germline ends. Sequencing instrument: Illumina NovaSeq 6000. TCRalpha and TCRbeta cDNA libraries were constructed by 5'RACE with constant-segment primers, with sample barcodes and unique molecular identifiers being introduced. RNA was extracted from every sample with Trizol reagent. Library amplification was performed in two PCR steps, and a second sample barcode and Illumina TruSeq adapters were introduced in the second step. The libraries were sequenced on an Illumina NovaSeq using 2 x 150 bp paired-end reads. The source study handled its data this way. With migec v1.2.7, reads were demultiplexed and then collapsed into UMI-guided consensus sequences. Using mixcr v2.1.11, the UMI consensuses were aligned to TRA and TRB V and J templates and assembled into clonotypes. A clonotype was counted as expanded or contracted only if both edgeR and NoisET called the change significant, with noise models trained on biological replicates. For edgeR calls, a false discovery rate-adjusted p below 0.01 and a log2 fold-change threshold of 1 were applied. As an exploratory analysis of dynamics, max-normalized trajectories of the 1000 most abundant clonotypes were examined by PCA with hierarchical clustering. Separately sequenced CD4+ and CD8+ repertoires were used to assign the CD4 or CD8 phenotype of responding clones. TCRdb trimmed the raw reads at Q25, called clones with MiXCR and kept productive beta chains. Every distinct CDR3 protein forms one entry, paired with its most common genes and DNA. TCRdb, not the original authors, processed these V and J calls. This sample gives 410,000 or so distinct CDR3 sequences in total; roughly a quarter of them show up just once. The top ten hold 10% to 15% of the sample.

This clonotype has a handful of counts. The clone's antigen remains unknown. Base qualities are not provided; no much larger clone lies one nucleotide away. PBMCs were isolated by Ficoll-Paque density gradient centrifugation. The V and J genes are TRBV29-1 and TRBJ1-2; TRBD1 is perhaps the D gene, given 5 matching bases. Sequenced input: PBMCs or a T cell subset sorted from them (not recorded which). This receptor was obtained from an adult woman who had mild COVID-19 (a few samples of this study predate the infection). The sample titles of this study are shuffled in the database, so cell type and time point are left out; the donor was told from shared clones. The sequence in DNA is TGCAGCGCCCCCCGCTGGGGCAGGGACTATGGCTACACCTTC. Translated, it reads CSAPRWGRDYGYTF. Extended through the reference TRBV29-1 and TRBJ1-2 proteins, this CDR3 yields the full variable domain: SAVISQKPSRDICQRGTSLTIQCQVDSQVTMMFWYRQQPGQSLTLIATANQGSEATYESGFVIDKFPISRPNLTFSTLTVSNMSPEDSSIYLCSAPRWGRDYGYTFGSGTRLTVV.